One and the same sample provided the 23 T cell receptor beta chains below, sequenced in a study of shared clonotypes between healthy human individuals. Generated by immunoSEQ multiplex PCR, the TCRdb table keeps only in-frame clones and is missing some. The sample contains about 690,000 clones, about 92% of which appear only once. The specimen was memory CD8+ T cells from PBMCs. As for subset: CD45RO+ cells pooled with CCR7-negative TemRA cells. The receptors come from a man aged 18-30 years in good health. Some clones in this sample may be carry-over from other donors' samples.

This chain uses TRBV9 with TRBJ1-1; weak D call: TRBD1 (5 bases). Germline V gene data show CDR1 as SGDLS and CDR2 as YYNGEE. The CDR3 is 13 amino acids. V lost 3 bases, J lost 6 bases, and 12 bases lay in between. The CDR3 nucleotides read TGTGCCAGCAGCGGGGACCGACGAGCTGAAGCTTTCTTT. Translation: CASSGDRRAEAFF. The full variable domain, with the rest looked up from reference TRBV9 and TRBJ1-1, is DSGVTQTPKHLITATGQRVTLRCSPRSGDLSVYWYQQSLDQGLQFLIQYYNGEERAKGNILERFSAQQFPDLHSELNLSSLELGDSALYFCASSGDRRAEAFFGQGTRLTVV.

The chain is built from TRBV6-4 and TRBJ2-1; 7 nucleotides match TRBD2. Trimming cost V 3 bases and J 4 bases; bases outside gene matches: 6. This CDR3 spans 15 amino acids. Germline lookup yields CDR1 MRHNA and CDR2 SNTAGT. The CDR3 loop is CASSEWLAAYNEQFF. The CDR3, as DNA: TGTGCCAGCAGTGAATGGCTAGCGGCATACAATGAGCAGTTCTTC.

The chain joins TRBV9 to TRBJ2-3, with 10 bases lining up with TRBD2. CDR3 length equals 16 residues. Trimming at V came to 0 bases and at J to 5 bases, leaving 6 bases not matched to a gene. Per the germline V gene, CDR1 is SGDLS and CDR2 is YYNGEE. CDR3 in DNA: TGTGCCAGCAGCGTAGGTCTAGCGGGAGCGGGAGATACGCAGTATTTT. Its translation is CASSVGLAGAGDTQYF. Together with reference TRBV9 and TRBJ2-3, the CDR3 gives the full variable domain: DSGVTQTPKHLITATGQRVTLRCSPRSGDLSVYWYQQSLDQGLQFLIQYYNGEERAKGNILERFSAQQFPDLHSELNLSSLELGDSALYFCASSVGLAGAGDTQYFGPGTRLTVL.

The V call is TRBV7-9, the J call TRBJ2-1, with TRBD2 identical over 8 bases. Germline lookup yields CDR1 SEHNR and CDR2 FQNEAQ (reference sequence). Losses at the gene ends were 1 base for V and 3 bases for J; bases not matched to a gene: 5. CDR3 length equals 16 residues. CDR3 coding DNA: TGTGCCAGCAGCTTAGAACGGGCGGGGGGCTACAATGAGCAGTTCTTC. It specifies CASSLERAGGYNEQFF. The complete variable domain, with remaining parts taken from reference TRBV7-9 and TRBJ2-1, reads DTGVSQNPRHKITKRGQNVTFRCDPISEHNRLYWYRQTLGQGPEFLTYFQNEAQLEKSRLLSDRFSAERPKGSFSTLEIQRTEQGDSAMYLCASSLERAGGYNEQFFGPGTRLTVL.

The CDR3 sequence: CASLGTTGLQETQYF. For the CDR3, the DNA is TGTGCCAGCCTCGGGACCACAGGGTTACAAGAGACCCAGTACTTC. This rearrangement joins TRBV2 to TRBJ2-5; D perhaps matches TRBD1 (6 bases). The germline V gene encodes CDR1 SNHLY and CDR2 FYNNEI. The CDR3 loop spans 15 amino acids. Trimming stripped 8 bases from V and 2 bases from J, with 18 bases between.

This chain joins TRBV29-1 and TRBJ1-5, with D unclear. This CDR3 is 10 amino acids long. Germline V gene data show CDR1 as SQVTM and CDR2 as ANQGSEA. Deletions cut 3 bases from V and 9 bases from J, with 6 bases between. The CDR3 sequence is CSVDMPPQHF. CDR3 nucleotides: TGCAGCGTTGACATGCCGCCCCAGCATTTT.

The CDR3, as DNA: TGTGCCAGCATTTTTGGGGCTGCTTTAAATGAGCAGTTCTTC. Its protein is CASIFGAALNEQFF. The chain combines TRBV2 with TRBJ2-1; D is perhaps TRBD1 (5 bases). Per the germline V gene, CDR1 is SNHLY and CDR2 is FYNNEI. Trimming removed 7 bases at V and 7 bases at J, with 17 bases between. This CDR3 comprises 14 residues.

This sequence joins TRBV9 and TRBJ1-3; tentative D call: TRBD1 (6 bases). V gave up 5 bases and J gave up 0 bases, with 9 bases separating them. The CDR3 contains 14 residues. Germline values: CDR1 SGDLS, CDR2 YYNGEE. Here the CDR3 reads CASRQGDSGNTIYF. The CDR3 DNA is TGTGCCAGCAGACAGGGTGACTCTGGAAACACCATATATTTT. The full variable domain, with the rest looked up from reference TRBV9 and TRBJ1-3, is DSGVTQTPKHLITATGQRVTLRCSPRSGDLSVYWYQQSLDQGLQFLIQYYNGEERAKGNILERFSAQQFPDLHSELNLSSLELGDSALYFCASRQGDSGNTIYFGEGSWLTVV.

The chain joins TRBV13 to TRBJ1-1; the D gene is possibly TRBD1 (6 bases). Germline V gene sequence: CDR1 PRHDT, CDR2 FYEKMQ (reference sequence). The CDR3 length is 15 residues. V dropped 3 bases and J dropped 5 bases, with 16 bases sitting between them. DNA for the CDR3: TGTGCCAGCAGCTTCGCAAGTGACAGGAGGACTGAAGCTTTCTTT. As protein: CASSFASDRRTEAFF.

This chain joins TRBV2 and TRBJ1-4; 9 bases match TRBD1. V shed 6 bases, J shed 7 bases, and the junction held 9 bases outside the gene matches. CDR1 SNHLY and CDR2 FYNNEI come from the germline V gene. There are 15 residues in the CDR3. CDR3 DNA sequence: TGTGCCAGCAGGAACACCCGGGACAGGGTTGAAAAACTGTTTTTT. Encoded protein: CASRNTRDRVEKLFF.

The sample holds a few counts of this clone. This chain connects TRBV6-4 to TRBJ2-1; no firm D call. Germline CDR1 is MRHNA and CDR2 is SNTAGT. CDR3 length: 13 residues. V dropped 2 bases and J dropped 7 bases, with 9 bases sitting between them. CDR3 amino acids: CASSDTEENEQFF. CDR3 coding DNA: TGTGCCAGCAGTGACACAGAGGAGAATGAGCAGTTCTTC.

DNA for the CDR3: TGCAGCGTTGAGAAGGGGGCATACACTGAAGCTTTCTTT. It encodes CSVEKGAYTEAFF. J is TRBJ1-1 and V is TRBV29-1; 7 bases are shared with TRBD1. The CDR3 consists of 13 residues. CDR1 is SQVTM and CDR2 is ANQGSEA in the germline V gene. V lost 3 bases to trimming and J lost 3 bases; unmatched junction nucleotides: 4.

This chain connects TRBV6-4 to TRBJ2-4; TRBD2 agrees at 7 bases. This CDR3 contains 15 residues. Per the germline V gene, CDR1 is MRHNA and CDR2 is SNTAGT. J lost 2 bases, V lost 3 bases, and 4 bases had no gene match. CDR3 amino acids: CASSESGDTKNIQYF. The CDR3 DNA follows: TGTGCCAGCAGTGAGAGCGGGGATACCAAAAACATTCAGTACTTC.

This clone was counted once. The chain has TRBV29-1 and TRBJ2-2; no definite D call. Trimming took off 5 bases at V and 3 bases at J, with 7 bases between the two ends. The CDR3 consists of 12 residues. CDR1 and CDR2 (germline): SQVTM, ANQGSEA. For the CDR3, the DNA is TGCAGCGTTAGGCCAGACACCGGGGAGCTGTTTTTT. As protein: CSVRPDTGELFF.

The V gene is TRBV6-5, the J gene TRBJ1-1, with TRBD1 matching over 8 bases. Germline assignment: CDR1 MNHEY and CDR2 SVGAGI. Trimming took 6 bases from V and 4 from J; bases not matched to a gene: 4. The CDR3 extends over 13 amino acids. For the CDR3, the DNA is TGTGCCAGCAGGACAGGGGATTCCACTGAAGCTTTCTTT. This translates into CASRTGDSTEAFF.

The J gene is TRBJ2-1, the V gene TRBV5-1; D remains ambiguous. From germline, CDR1 is SGHRS and CDR2 YFSETQ. Between the trimmed V and J ends, which lost 1 base and 2 bases, there was a span of 4 bases. This CDR3 comprises 13 residues. CDR3 DNA: TGCGCCAGCAGCTTGTCTACCTACAATGAGCAGTTCTTC. It encodes CASSLSTYNEQFF. Together with reference TRBV5-1 and TRBJ2-1, the CDR3 gives the full variable domain: KAGVTQTPRYLIKTRGQQVTLSCSPISGHRSVSWYQQTPGQGLQFLFEYFSETQRNKGNFPGRFSGRQFSNSRSEMNVSTLELGDSALYLCASSLSTYNEQFFGPGTRLTVL.

V is TRBV6-4 and J is TRBJ2-3; D is tentatively TRBD1 or TRBD2 (5 bases each). Trimming took off 3 bases at V and 4 bases at J, with 17 bases between the two ends. Germline CDR1 is MRHNA and CDR2 is SNTAGT. The CDR3 is made up of 16 amino acids. The CDR3 here is CASSEVGTASADTQYF. As DNA, the CDR3 is TGTGCCAGCAGTGAAGTTGGGACCGCTAGTGCAGATACGCAGTATTTT.

The CDR3, as DNA: TGTGCCAGCAGCCCCGGGACCGGGACATACAATGAGCAGTTCTTC. Translating gives CASSPGTGTYNEQFF. The chain employs TRBV28 and TRBJ2-1; the D gene is possibly TRBD1 (6 bases). This CDR3 is built from 15 residues. Germline CDR1 MDHEN, CDR2 SYDVKM. Trimming left V 6 bases short and J 4 bases short, with 16 bases between.

The J gene is TRBJ2-3, the V gene TRBV7-9, with D possibly matching TRBD1 (5 bases). This CDR3 has 14 residues. Germline V gene sequence: CDR1 SEHNR, CDR2 FQNEAQ (reference sequence). Between the trimmed V and J ends, which lost 3 bases and 5 bases, there was a span of 12 bases. The CDR3 DNA sequence: TGTGCCAGCAGCTTGTCGACAGTGGGAGATACGCAGTATTTT. It is translated as CASSLSTVGDTQYF.

This clone showed up just once. V is TRBV5-1 and J is TRBJ1-2; D gene uncertain. The CDR3 has 14 residues. Germline loops: CDR1 SGHRS, CDR2 YFSETQ. V was clipped by 0 bases and J by 1 base, with 7 bases between them. CDR3 in amino acids: CASSLGPINYGYTF. CDR3 in DNA: TGCGCCAGCAGCTTGGGACCGATTAACTATGGCTACACCTTC.

The rearrangement links TRBV19 to TRBJ2-1, with 9 bases aligning to TRBD2. Germline CDR1 reads LNHDA; CDR2 reads SQIVND (reference sequence). Trimming at V came to 7 bases and at J to 4 bases, leaving 5 bases not matched to a gene. CDR3 length: 14 residues. CDR3 bases: TGTGCCAGTACCCCGGGACTAGCTTACAATGAGCAGTTCTTC. Translated, it gives CASTPGLAYNEQFF.

This chain joins TRBV27 and TRBJ2-7, with D maybe TRBD2 (6 bases). V was cut by 3 bases and J by 4 bases, with 10 bases left in between. The CDR3 has 13 residues. Germline CDR1 is MNHEY and CDR2 is SMNVEV (reference sequence). CDR3 amino acids: CASSFHGTYEQYF. In DNA form, the CDR3 reads TGTGCCAGCAGTTTCCACGGGACTTACGAGCAGTACTTC.

This clone was seen just once. V and J are TRBV5-6 and TRBJ2-1; 11 bases match TRBD2. V dropped 2 bases and J dropped 8; count of bases not matched to a gene: 3. This CDR3 comprises 14 residues. Germline CDR1 SGHDT, CDR2 YYEEEE. The CDR3 DNA is TGTGCCAGCAGCTTACTAGCGGGAGTCGATGAGCAGTTCTTC. It is translated as CASSLLAGVDEQFF.